This T cell receptor beta chain is drawn from a study of Ad26.COV2.S vaccination and SARS-CoV-2 variants. Trimming took off 0 bases at V and 10 bases at J, with 10 bases between the two ends. Germline V gene sequence: CDR1 GTSNPN, CDR2 SVGIG (reference sequence). The CDR3 has 12 residues. Sample treatment: about 20 received Ad26.COV2.S at low or high dose, single or two shots; about 5 received placebo; per-sample allocation not given. Sampling was done on day 63 after the first vaccine or placebo injection. The donor was a Boston adult aged 18-55 years. This table comes from immunoSEQ multiplex PCR, and its TCRdb copy is limited to in-frame clones, with some not included. The sample includes fewer than 400,000 clones, roughly 90% of them seen just once. Study results and caveats: The TCR breadth and depth analyses may have produced an underestimate of total T cell responses.

As for this clone: Its matching antigen is unknown.

The rearrangement uses TRBV30 and TRBJ2-1, with D perhaps matching TRBD1 (6 bases). The sequenced sample was peripheral blood, obtained in a trial of Ad26.COV2.S vaccine versus placebo. This receptor was obtained from a person aged 18-65 years who received the Ad26.COV2.S COVID-19 vaccine or a placebo. Written as DNA, the CDR3 is TGTGCCTGGAGTGTTGAGGGGGACGAGCAGTTCTTC. Its protein product is CAWSVEGDEQFF.